This note documents a single T cell receptor beta chain sequence. Its antigen is not identified. The trim removed 6 bases at V and 8 bases at J, leaving 17 bases unmatched. The CDR3 runs to 17 residues. Germline CDR1 MNHEY, CDR2 SVGEGT. The sample originates from a study of regulatory T cells in long-lasting Graves disease. General study points: Persistent disease was associated with favored TRBV28 usage and with favored use of TRBJ1-2 and TRBJ2-5.

To make TCR beta libraries, researchers used iRepertoire HTBI primers and Arm-PCR of CDR3 regions. Each CDR3 protein is one row after TCRdb ran MiXCR on the multiplex PCR reads. The table shows fewer than 550,000 distinct CDR3 sequences, with roughly 21% occurring only once. Time point defined: persistent/refractory GD, antithyroid drugs over 5 years with positive TRAb. Extracted RNA from PBMCs served as the source of the TCR library. The source is a female donor with Graves disease. The chain has TRBV6-2 or TRBV6-3 and TRBJ2-4; 9 bases map to TRBD2. Specimen: peripheral blood mononuclear cells (PBMCs), collected when the disease was refractory, from a patient treated with antithyroid drugs. The CDR3 loop is CASSPRGGREGMDIQYF. The CDR3 DNA reads TGTGCCAGCAGCCCTCGCGGGGGGCGGGAGGGCATGGACATTCAGTACTTC.